Listed below are T cell receptor beta chains from one sample, sequenced in a study of cytomegalovirus exposure and HLA in healthy donors. Some clones are missing from TCRdb's copy, which holds only in-frame ones; the method was immunoSEQ multiplex PCR. The table lists under 150,000 clones, almost 85% of them singletons, with 1.4% to 1.5% in the top ten. Sequencing was performed on PBMCs. These receptors were obtained from a man aged 30 to 45 in good health and CMV-seropositive. CDR3s include the opening cysteine and the closing phenylalanine or tryptophan. The D gene is left open where the match is weak. Expanded clones get a size class; other rows say once, few or many, or leave the size out.

clone size	V gene	D gene	J gene	CDR3 DNA	CDR3 protein
-	TRBV5-5	TRBD2	TRBJ2-1	TGTGCCAGCAGCTCTAGCGGGATAGCAGGCAATGAGCAGTTCTTC	CASSSSGIAGNEQFF
-	TRBV5-4	TRBD2	TRBJ2-5	TGTGCCAGCAGGGAGGGACTAGCGGAGCTTTGGGAGACCCAGTACTTC	CASREGLAELWETQYF
-	TRBV5-4	TRBD2	TRBJ2-3	TGTGCCAGCAGCTTGGCCCTAGCGGGGGCCCTCACAGATACGCAGTATTTT	CASSLALAGALTDTQYF
-	TRBV6-1	-	TRBJ1-1	TGTGCCAGCAAGGTGGAGGAGGACACTGAAGCTTTCTTT	CASKVEEDTEAFF
-	TRBV15	-	TRBJ2-3	TGTGCCACCAGCAGAGCAACTCCCACAGATACGCAGTATTTT	CATSRATPTDTQYF
few	TRBV2	-	TRBJ1-5	TGTGCCAGCTCCCTCAACAATGCTAATCAGCCCCAGCATTTT	CASSLNNANQPQHF
-	TRBV29-1	-	TRBJ2-3	TGCAGCGTTGGACAGGGCACAGATACGCAGTATTTT	CSVGQGTDTQYF
-	TRBV6-5	-	TRBJ2-7	TGTGCCAGCAGCCCCCGAAGAGGTTCCTACGAGCAGTACTTC	CASSPRRGSYEQYF
-	TRBV7-3	TRBD2	TRBJ2-1	TGTGCCAGCAGCTTATTTACTAGCGGGAGAGGGAAGCAGTTCTTC	CASSLFTSGRGKQFF
-	TRBV11-3	-	TRBJ2-3	TGTGCCAGCAGCAGCCTCTACGGGAGCACAGATACGCAGTATTTT	CASSSLYGSTDTQYF
once	TRBV18	-	TRBJ1-5	TGTGCCAGCTCACGGTCAGGGTCCAATCAGCCCCAGCATTTT	CASSRSGSNQPQHF
-	TRBV27	-	TRBJ1-4	TGTGCCAGCAGTCGGGACAAGAATGAAAAACTGTTTTTT	CASSRDKNEKLFF
few	TRBV2	TRBD1	TRBJ1-5	TGTGCCAGCACCCTCACAGGGGGTGGGAATCAGCCCCAGCATTTT	CASTLTGGGNQPQHF
-	TRBV6-1	-	TRBJ1-2	TGTGCCAGCAGTGAGGAGGGATATGGCTACACCTTC	CASSEEGYGYTF
-	TRBV12-5	-	TRBJ1-1	TGTGCTAGTGGTGGAGCAGGGGTGAACACTGAAGCTTTCTTT	CASGGAGVNTEAFF
few	TRBV5-6	-	TRBJ1-3	TGTGCCAGCAGCGACAGATTCTCTGGAAACACCATATATTTT	CASSDRFSGNTIYF
-	TRBV7-8	-	TRBJ1-2	TGTGCCAGCTTCACGACGGGGAATGGCTACACCTTC	CASFTTGNGYTF
-	TRBV11-2	TRBD2	TRBJ2-5	TGTGCCAGCAGTTTTAGCGGGGGGGAGACCCAGTACTTC	CASSFSGGETQYF
-	TRBV10-1	TRBD1	TRBJ1-1	TGCGCCAGCAGTGAGTCGGGGGGACAGGGAGGTAGGACTGAAGCTTTCTTT	CASSESGGQGGRTEAFF
-	TRBV6-5	TRBD2	TRBJ2-2	TGTGCCAGCAGCTACGGGGGAGCGGGAGGCCCCGGGGAGCTGTTTTTT	CASSYGGAGGPGELFF
-	TRBV12-5	-	TRBJ2-7	TGTGCTAGTGGTTCTCTGGCGGGTCTCTCCTACGAGCAGTACTTC	CASGSLAGLSYEQYF
once	TRBV7-9	-	TRBJ2-5	TGTGCCAGCAGCTCCACAGAGCAAGAGACCCAGTACTTC	CASSSTEQETQYF
-	TRBV6-1	TRBD2	TRBJ2-7	TGTGCCAGCAGTGAATGGGGTAGCGGGAACTCCTACGAGCAGTACTTC	CASSEWGSGNSYEQYF
-	TRBV5-1	TRBD1	TRBJ2-3	TGCGCCAGCAGCCTGGACAGGGGGGCAGATACGCAGTATTTT	CASSLDRGADTQYF
-	TRBV19	TRBD2	TRBJ2-7	TGTGCCAGTAGTATCGGGATAGCGGGAGTGGGGGAGCAGTACTTC	CASSIGIAGVGEQYF
-	TRBV10-3	TRBD2	TRBJ2-3	TGTGCCATCAGACCAAATCCGGGACTAGATGCTAGCACAGATACGCAGTATTTT	CAIRPNPGLDASTDTQYF
-	TRBV6-5	-	TRBJ2-1	TGTGCCAGCAGTTACTACATTCAGGGGGAGCAGTTCTTC	CASSYYIQGEQFF
-	TRBV9	-	TRBJ1-2	TGTGCCAGCAGTCTCCGGGGAGTGAGTGGCTACACCTTC	CASSLRGVSGYTF
-	TRBV5-6	-	TRBJ2-3	TGTGCCAGCAGCTTATGGACAGGCACAGATACGCAGTATTTT	CASSLWTGTDTQYF
-	TRBV7-2	TRBD2	TRBJ2-3	TGTGCCAGCAGCTTAGCGGGACTAGCGGGAGCTTTAGATACGCAGTATTTT	CASSLAGLAGALDTQYF
-	TRBV11-2	TRBD2	TRBJ2-3	TGTGCCAGCAGCCCAGCAAGACTAGCGGGGGGACCCACAGATACGCAGTATTTT	CASSPARLAGGPTDTQYF
few	TRBV27	-	TRBJ2-7	TGTGCCAGCAGTTTATCCGCACTCTCCTACGAGCAGTACTTC	CASSLSALSYEQYF
once	TRBV7-6	TRBD2	TRBJ2-2	TGTGCCAGCAGCTACCCCTATGGCGGGAGGGCCTCGGACGGGGAGCTGTTTTTT	CASSYPYGGRASDGELFF
-	TRBV12-5	TRBD2	TRBJ2-2	TGTGCTAGTGGTTTGGTACCAGTCAGACTAGCGGGAGTAAGGGCCACCGGGGAGCTGTTTTTT	CASGLVPVRLAGVRATGELFF
-	TRBV28	TRBD1	TRBJ2-7	TGTGCCAGCGGCGCCTGGACAGGGGTCGGGCCCTACGAGCAGTACTTC	CASGAWTGVGPYEQYF
few	TRBV4-1	-	TRBJ1-2	TGCGCCAGCAGCCAAGATAGCGGGGTCCAAGGCTACACCTTC	CASSQDSGVQGYTF
-	TRBV7-2	-	TRBJ1-1	TGTGCCAGCAGCCTATCCGGGGACTTAACTGAAGCTTTCTTT	CASSLSGDLTEAFF
-	TRBV18	-	TRBJ1-3	TGTGCCAGCTCATCTTCCTCGACAGCCGGAAACACCATATATTTT	CASSSSSTAGNTIYF
-	TRBV5-5	-	TRBJ1-3	TGTGCCAGCAGCTTGACGGGAGTTGGAAACACCATATATTTT	CASSLTGVGNTIYF
-	TRBV27	-	TRBJ1-5	TGTGCCAGCAGTTTCACACAGGGCCATCAGCCCCAGCATTTT	CASSFTQGHQPQHF
-	TRBV6-1	-	TRBJ2-3	TGTGCCACCTTGATGGAGGCAGATACGCAGTATTTT	CATLMEADTQYF